This entry concerns a single T cell receptor (beta chain). No antigen is known for it. Base qualities are not recorded, but no much larger clone differs from it by a single base. At one collaborating source in Seattle, patients were enrolled during active infection and were followed longitudinally through the course of disease. Each collaborating institution followed its own protocols to collect whole blood in K2EDTA tubes. For TCRbeta analysis, collaborator samples were shipped as frozen whole blood, as isolated PBMCs, or as DNA extracted from either sample type. The data were obtained in a study of blood T cell repertoires in COVID-19 (dated by TCRdb to about 2020). At the level of the whole study: Samples covering the acute and convalescent phases of COVID-19 were provided by collaborators in the United States, Italy and Spain. Subjects who had been exposed to COVID-19, were actively infected with it, or had recovered from it provided the deeply sampled blood TCRbeta repertoires that made up the dataset. A freely available public database, intended as a resource for researchers studying the immune response to SARS-CoV-2, is where the repertoires were released. The material from the prospective study consisted of cDNA or gDNA derived from T cells, B-cell-depleted T cells, or PBMCs. HLA class I and class II types, where available, came from metadata supplied by the sample provider rather than from assay-based typing. The samples were drawn from the first 160 participants of the ongoing ImmuneRACE study and from over a thousand subjects provided by 6 global collaborators. The sample metadata nearly always contained a de-identified subject ID, COVID-19 status, age in years and sex.

Broad study findings and their caveats: Clinical and demographic metadata were provided uncurated, with the amount varying by source and participant.

CDR1 and CDR2 are read off the germline V gene as MGHDK and SYGVNS. For this chain, trimming is 3 bases at the V end and 1 base at the J end, and the number of junction bases without a gene match is 11. Taken from cysteine to phenylalanine, the CDR3 has 18 residues. This entry keeps only the CDR3 DNA: 54 bases, framed from base 1. TCRbeta CDR3 regions were amplified from genomic DNA using the immunoSEQ Assay, a bias-controlled multiplex PCR. The study's own analysis went as follows. The number of nucleated cells in each sample was estimated by amplification of reference gene primers within the assay. To quantify the absolute abundance of each unique TCRbeta CDR3 rearrangement, sequence reads were collapsed and filtered. Productive Simpson clonality was computed per sample as the square root of Simpson's diversity index over productive rearrangements. What TCRdb holds here is the immuneACCESS table cut down to in-frame rearrangements. Part of the clones is not present; checked against another copy, under half of the missing clones reflect an unresolved V gene, and the others are unexplained. The DNA gave D and trimming, while V, J and clone size come from that table. Here the sample has roughly 230,000 clones; around 90% occur a single time. Of the sample, around 0.86% falls within the top ten clones.

This chain joins TRBV25-1 to TRBJ2-3, and TRBD2 matches 9 of the central bases. This receptor was obtained from a man aged 30 to 45 with COVID-19, enrolled during active disease. The specimen sequenced was peripheral blood. The nucleotide sequence is given as TGTGCCAGCAGTGAGTCGACTAGCGGAAATGTGGGCACAGATACGCAGTATTTT. Its protein reads: CASSESTSGNVGTDTQYF.